Following are 14 T cell receptor beta chains from one sample sequenced in a study of blood T cell repertoires in COVID-19. Only in-frame clones appear in the TCRdb table, and some are missing; sequencing was by immunoSEQ multiplex PCR. Of over 300,000 clones listed, roughly 89% are singletons. The specimen was peripheral blood. The source of these receptors is a man aged 18 to 30 with active or convalescent COVID-19.

The chain joins TRBV9 to TRBJ2-3, with D possibly being TRBD2 (6 bases). This CDR3 has 15 residues. Germline V gene lookup returns CDR1 SGDLS and CDR2 YYNGEE. Deletions cut 4 bases from V and 2 bases from J, with 14 bases between. DNA for the CDR3: TGTGCCAGCAGCTTGGGGGGAGTGTACACAGATACGCAGTATTTT. The encoded protein is CASSLGGVYTDTQYF.

The V call is TRBV6-5, the J call TRBJ2-7; TRBD1 agrees at 9 bases. Trimming took 5 bases from V and 6 from J; bases not matched to a gene: 5. The CDR3 length is 13 residues. Germline loops: CDR1 MNHEY, CDR2 SVGAGI. CDR3: CASSRTGGAEQYF. CDR3 bases: TGTGCCAGCAGTCGTACAGGGGGCGCCGAGCAGTACTTC.

The V call is TRBV3-1 (or the pseudogene TRBV3-2), the J call TRBJ2-1; a possible D gene is TRBD2 (5 bases). V shed 1 base and J shed 4 bases, with 11 bases lying between them. This CDR3 is 15 amino acids long. Germline V gene sequence: CDR1 LGHDT, CDR2 YNNKEL (reference sequence). This CDR3 reads CASSQAAPGYNEQFF. For the CDR3, the DNA is TGTGCCAGCAGCCAAGCCGCCCCGGGATACAATGAGCAGTTCTTC.

The chain recombines TRBV19 with TRBJ1-5; TRBD1 aligns across 8 bases. With V trimmed by 5 bases and J by 2 bases, 5 bases remained unmatched. CDR3 length: 15 residues. Germline V lookup: CDR1 LNHDA, CDR2 SQIVND (reference sequence). The DNA for the CDR3 is TGTGCCAGTAGTGACAGGGGAGGAGGCAATCAGCCCCAGCATTTT. Its translation: CASSDRGGGNQPQHF.

The V gene is TRBV7-9, the J gene TRBJ2-1, with TRBD2 matching over 8 bases. V lost 5 bases to trimming and J lost 1 base; unmatched junction nucleotides: 7. The CDR3 length is 16 residues. Germline CDR1 is SEHNR and CDR2 is FQNEAQ (reference sequence). The CDR3 DNA reads as TGTGCCAGCAGCCCCTTGCGGGGGGCATCCTACAATGAGCAGTTCTTC. Protein: CASSPLRGASYNEQFF.

Comment on this clone: The sample carries other DNA sequences with the same CDR3. The genes are TRBV6-2 or TRBV6-3 and TRBJ2-7, with TRBD2 as a possible D gene (5 bases). V was cut by 5 bases and J by 4 bases, with 6 bases left in between. CDR1 is MNHEY and CDR2 is SVGEGT in the germline V gene. The CDR3 runs 11 residues. The CDR3, as DNA: TGTGCCAGCAGTCGGGATTACGAGCAGTACTTC. This sequence encodes CASSRDYEQYF.

The chain is built from TRBV7-2 and TRBJ2-2; no clear D gene. The CDR3 has 14 residues. Trimming cost V 3 bases and J 1 base, with 6 bases left between them. Germline-derived CDR1 and CDR2 are SGHTA and FQGNSA. The CDR3 DNA follows: TGTGCCAGCAGCTTTTCCCTGAACACCGGGGAGCTGTTTTTT. Amino acid sequence: CASSFSLNTGELFF.

J is TRBJ2-1 and V is TRBV9, with 11 nucleotides matching TRBD2. CDR3 size: 15 residues. Trimming removed 4 bases from V and 2 bases from J; junction bases left unmatched: 2. The germline V gene has CDR1 SGDLS and CDR2 YYNGEE. CDR3: CASSIAGGAYNEQFF. CDR3 sequence (DNA): TGTGCCAGCAGCATAGCGGGAGGGGCCTACAATGAGCAGTTCTTC.

This chain's CDR3 is CATSDPDRVSTDTQYF. The CDR3 bases are TGTGCCACCAGTGACCCGGACAGGGTCAGCACAGATACGCAGTATTTT. This chain connects TRBV24-1 to TRBJ2-3; 8 bases fit TRBD1. This CDR3 has 16 amino acids. CDR1 and CDR2 (germline): KGHDR, SFDVKD. Trimming at V came to 4 bases and at J to 0 bases, leaving 5 bases not matched to a gene.

V is TRBV7-9 and J is TRBJ2-1; D is unresolved. The CDR3 covers 15 residues. In germline, CDR1 is SEHNR, CDR2 FQNEAQ (reference sequence). The V end lost 4 bases, the J end lost 5 bases, and 15 bases lay between the germline ends. CDR3 residues: CASSSQTGLNNEQFF. For the CDR3, the DNA is TGTGCCAGCAGCTCCCAGACTGGGTTGAACAATGAGCAGTTCTTC.

For the CDR3, the DNA is TGTGCCAGTCGGGACAGGGGGACCTACGAGCAGTACTTC. Translating it yields CASRDRGTYEQYF. This chain connects TRBV19 to TRBJ2-7; 11 bases are a match to TRBD1. CDR3 length: 13 residues. CDR1 and CDR2 (germline): LNHDA, SQIVND (reference sequence). Germline trimming cut 8 bases from V and 2 bases from J; bases unmatched to any gene: 2.

J is TRBJ1-1 and V is TRBV6-6, with 10 bases lining up with TRBD1. J gave up 5 bases and V 2 bases, and 5 bases lay outside the gene matches. Looked up from germline, CDR1 is MNHNY and CDR2 is SVGAGI (reference sequence). The CDR3 covers 15 residues. The CDR3 nucleotides are TGTGCCAGCAGTTACCCGAGGACAGGGGGGACTGAAGCTTTCTTT. Its protein is CASSYPRTGGTEAFF.

The chain recombines TRBV7-9 with TRBJ1-2; D unclear. This CDR3 region has 15 residues. Trimming took 5 bases from V and 8 from J, leaving 21 bases between them. The V gene's germline CDR1 is SEHNR and CDR2 FQNEAQ (reference sequence). The CDR3 is CASSPLAVPNSGYTF. DNA for the CDR3: TGTGCCAGCAGCCCCCTGGCGGTCCCCAATAGCGGCTACACCTTC.

J is TRBJ2-7 and V is TRBV6-2 or TRBV6-3; D perhaps matches TRBD2 (6 bases). The germline V and J ends were trimmed by 5 bases and 0 bases, with 23 bases remaining between them. Germline CDR1 MNHEY, CDR2 SVGEGT. CDR3 length equals 18 residues. DNA of the CDR3: TGTGCCAGCAGTCCCGTGGTGGGGACGGACTACACCTCCTACGAGCAGTACTTC. Protein: CASSPVVGTDYTSYEQYF.